This TCR beta chain was identified during a study of control samples from healthy donors and cancer patients (dated by TCRdb to 2019 to 2021). For this clone: The specificity of this receptor is unknown. Per-base qualities were not stored, and no clone one base away is much larger.

The library came from the immunoSEQ multiplex PCR assay. In its TCRdb copy, this immuneACCESS table keeps in-frame sequences only and misses some clones. Where compared with another copy, unresolved V genes explain less than half of these, and the others have no known cause. A total of about 170,000 clones appear in this sample, 93% of them only once. Of the sample, approximately 4% is held by the ten largest clones. The germline V gene sets CDR1 to LGHNA and CDR2 to YSLEER. V lost 2 bases and J lost 0 bases; the stretch between them is 11 bases long. From the cysteine up to the phenylalanine, the CDR3 has a length of 16 residues. The only DNA kept is the CDR3, 48 bases in frame from the first base.

The sequenced material came from blood. This clonotype was sampled from a woman between 55 and 75 years old in good health. This receptor chain uses TRBV4-3 and TRBJ1-3, and perhaps TRBD1 as D gene, on 5 matching bases. CDR3 protein: CASSQTYRISGNTIYF. The sequence in DNA is TGCGCCAGCAGCCAAACCTACAGGATCTCTGGAAACACCATATATTTT.